The T cell receptor (beta chain) under discussion was sequenced for a study of cytomegalovirus exposure and HLA in healthy donors. To note about this clone: Antigen unknown.

V lost 8 bases and J lost 1, with 11 bases in between. Germline V lookup: CDR1 LGHNA, CDR2 YNFKEQ. The length of the CDR3 is 14 residues. Findings and limits, study-wide: Evidence from a later analysis indicated that most CMV-associated TCR beta chains looked HLA-restricted. Later work associated 17,000 or so TCR beta sequences with HLA alleles at 0.05 false discovery rate. Trimming of TCR beta V- and J-genes showed a link, identified in a later analysis, to a missense DCLRE1C variant.

Primers for the PCR totalled 60 Vbeta and 13 Jbeta. Profiling relied on immunoSEQ multiplex PCR, and the TCRdb table lists in-frame clones only, not all of them. Here the sample table reports some 150,000 clones. This sequence joins TRBV4-2 and TRBJ1-4; a possible D gene is TRBD1 (5 bases). The TCR originated in a woman aged 18-29 years in good health and CMV-seronegative. Sequencing used PBMCs. CDR3 coding DNA: TGTGCCAGCCGGGGGGTAGGAACTAATGAAAAACTGTTTTTT. Translated: CASRGVGTNEKLFF.